The clone carrying this T cell receptor (beta chain) was observed a single time. This CDR3 comprises 15 residues. Looked up from germline, CDR1 is KGHSH and CDR2 is LQKENI. Trimming cost V 6 bases and J 6 bases, with 17 bases left between them. The source of the sample is a study of blood T cell repertoires in COVID-19. Overall study: Italy, Spain and the United States were the sources of the convalescent and acute COVID-19 samples. Sample material is recorded as cDNA or gDNA derived from T cells, B-cell-depleted T cells, or PBMCs.

Profiled with immunoSEQ multiplex PCR; TCRdb holds only in-frame clones, not every one. Of approximately 35,000 clones listed, around nine tenths are singletons. This sequence joins TRBV18 and TRBJ1-4; possibly TRBD1 for D (5 bases). Specimen: peripheral blood. This clonotype originated in a human donor in a cohort sampled during active COVID-19. In nucleotides, the CDR3 is TGTGCCAGCTCGCCCTCCTTGGGGGGGGATGAAAAACTGTTTTTT. Protein product: CASSPSLGGDEKLFF.